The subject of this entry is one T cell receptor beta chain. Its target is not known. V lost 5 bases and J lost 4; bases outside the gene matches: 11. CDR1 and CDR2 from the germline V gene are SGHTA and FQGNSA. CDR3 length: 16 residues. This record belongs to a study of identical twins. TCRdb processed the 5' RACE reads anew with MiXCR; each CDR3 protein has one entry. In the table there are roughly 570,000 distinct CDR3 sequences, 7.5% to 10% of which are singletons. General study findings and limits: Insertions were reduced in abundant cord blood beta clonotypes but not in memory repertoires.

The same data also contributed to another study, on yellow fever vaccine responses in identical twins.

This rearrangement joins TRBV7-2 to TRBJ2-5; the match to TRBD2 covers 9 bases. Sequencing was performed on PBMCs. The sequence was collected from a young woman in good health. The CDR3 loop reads CASSPPGRGGVETQYF. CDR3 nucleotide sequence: TGTGCCAGCAGCCCCCCGGGGCGGGGGGGAGTAGAGACCCAGTACTTC.